This T cell receptor beta chain was observed in a study of T cell responses to AZD1222 COVID-19 vaccine. Findings and limits, study-wide: Reportedly, nearly half of unique spike TCRs recognized epitopes outside B.1.351/B.1.1.7 mutations. Donors were largely white British and mainly female; clonal diversity was possibly underestimated.

The germline V and J ends were trimmed by 4 bases and 8 bases, with 18 bases remaining between them. The CDR3 totals 15 residues. Germline loops: CDR1 SGHNT, CDR2 YYREEE (reference sequence). Comments on this clone: Its specificity is not known.

Some clones are missing from TCRdb's copy, which holds only in-frame ones; the method was immunoSEQ multiplex PCR. This table holds over 95,000 clones, about 86% found once. This sample comprised peripheral blood, obtained on day 0 of AZD1222 vaccination. This sequence originates from an adult in good health. The chain combines TRBV5-4 with TRBJ1-4; D perhaps matches TRBD1 (6 bases). In DNA form, the CDR3 reads TGTGCCAGCAGCGCCAACGGGGGGGGCGACGAAAAACTGTTTTTT. Translated, it gives CASSANGGGDEKLFF.